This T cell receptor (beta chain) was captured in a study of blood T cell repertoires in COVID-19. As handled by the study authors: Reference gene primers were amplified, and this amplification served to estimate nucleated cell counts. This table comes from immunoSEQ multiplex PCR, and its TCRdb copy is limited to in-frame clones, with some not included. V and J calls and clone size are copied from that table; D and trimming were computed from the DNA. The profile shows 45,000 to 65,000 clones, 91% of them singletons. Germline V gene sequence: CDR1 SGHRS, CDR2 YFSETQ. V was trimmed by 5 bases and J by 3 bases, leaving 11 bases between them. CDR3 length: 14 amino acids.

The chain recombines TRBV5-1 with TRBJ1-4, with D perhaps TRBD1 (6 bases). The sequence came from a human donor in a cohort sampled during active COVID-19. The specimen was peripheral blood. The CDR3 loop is CASRPDRANEKLFF. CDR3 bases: TGCGCCAGCAGACCGGACAGAGCTAATGAAAAACTGTTTTTT.